Listed below are T cell receptor beta chains from one sample, sequenced in a study of T cells in Graves' hyperthyroidism and ophthalmopathy. Each CDR3 protein gets one entry after TCRdb re-called the multiplex PCR reads with MiXCR. The sample consists of 250,000 to 400,000 distinct CDR3 sequences, roughly 13% of them appearing once. Sequencing was done on a sample of blood. The receptors derive from a woman aged 40 to 50 with Graves' ophthalmopathy. Each CDR3 is given with its conserved first and last residue. D genes are given only for firm matches. For some rows the clone size is stated as once, few or many, or as a class when expanded; others skip it.

>TRBV28|TRBJ2-7|TRBD1|many
TGTGCCAGCCGGACAGGGGCCTACGAGCAGTACTTC
CASRTGAYEQYF
>TRBV28|TRBJ1-3|TRBD1|many
TGTGCCAGCAGGGAACGGACAGGGACTGGAAACACCATATATTTT
CASRERTGTGNTIYF
>TRBV28|TRBJ2-7|TRBD2|many
TGTGCCAGCAGTTTTAGCGGGACTTACGAGCAGTACTTC
CASSFSGTYEQYF
>TRBV20-1|TRBJ2-7|.|many
TGCAGTGCTAGAACCCCTGCCGAGCAGTACTTC
CSARTPAEQYF
>TRBV5-1|TRBJ2-5|TRBD2|.
TGCGCCAGCAGCCTCTCGACTAGCGGGGGGACTGGGGAGACCCAGTACTTC
CASSLSTSGGTGETQYF
>TRBV6-1|TRBJ2-2|.|few
TGTGCCAGCAGTCCCTTGAGCACCGGGGAGCTGTTTTTT
CASSPLSTGELFF
>TRBV6-2/TRBV6-3|TRBJ2-3|.|.
TGTGCCAGCAGTTACTCTGAGTTAGGGCCTCGCACAGATACGCAGTATTTT
CASSYSELGPRTDTQYF
>TRBV20-1|TRBJ2-3|TRBD1|many
TGCAGTGCGAGCGACAGGGGAAGAGATACGCAGTATTTT
CSASDRGRDTQYF
>TRBV15|TRBJ2-1|.|many
TGTGCCACCAGGAGACAGGCCGGCTCCTACAATGAGCAGTTCTTC
CATRRQAGSYNEQFF
>TRBV10-3|TRBJ2-5|TRBD2|many
TGTGCCGCGGGGGGCCAGTTGGAGACCCAGTACTTC
CAAGGQLETQYF
>TRBV10-2|TRBJ2-3|.|many
TGCGCCAGCAGTGGACCTGCGGATACGCAGTATTTT
CASSGPADTQYF
>TRBV19|TRBJ2-6|TRBD1|many
TGTGCCACCCAGGGGGCCCACTCTGGGGCCAACGTCCTGACTTTC
CATQGAHSGANVLTF
>TRBV2|TRBJ1-6|TRBD1|many
TGTGCCAGCAGAGTGGACAGGGAAGGGCACTATAATTCACCCCTCCACTTT
CASRVDREGHYNSPLHF
>TRBV2|TRBJ2-3|.|.
TGTGCCAGCAGTGAAGCGGTAGTAAGCACAGATACGCAGTATTTT
CASSEAVVSTDTQYF
>TRBV29-1|TRBJ1-2|.|.
TGCAGCGGTGGAGGGGGGGCAAACTATGGCTACACCTTC
CSGGGGANYGYTF
>TRBV3-1|TRBJ1-1|.|many
TGTGCCAGCAGCCTCCTTCCACGGCACACTGAAGCTTTCTTT
CASSLLPRHTEAFF
>TRBV20-1|TRBJ2-7|.|few
TGCAGTGCTAGAGATCGGAGACGACACGAGCAGTACTTC
CSARDRRRHEQYF
>TRBV19|TRBJ1-5|TRBD1|few
TGTGCCAGTAGAGAGACAGGGGGCACACAGCCCCAGCATTTT
CASRETGGTQPQHF
>TRBV4-1|TRBJ2-5|.|few
TGCGCCAGCAGCCAAGCCGCGGGGATACAAGAGACCCAGTACTTC
CASSQAAGIQETQYF
>TRBV2|TRBJ1-6|.|many
TGTGCCAGCAGTGAAAGGTTTATTAATTCACCCCTCCACTTT
CASSERFINSPLHF
>TRBV20-1|TRBJ2-2|.|many
TGCAGTGCTAGGGGGCCGACAGACACCGGGGAGCTGTTTTTT
CSARGPTDTGELFF
>TRBV27|TRBJ2-1|.|many
TGTGCCAGCACCGAACAGGGAGTTAACAATGAGCAGTTCTTC
CASTEQGVNNEQFF
>TRBV7-9|TRBJ2-1|TRBD2|.
TGTGCCAGCAGCTTAGGTCTGCAGCGGGGGAATTTTTATGTTGAGCAGTTCTTC
CASSLGLQRGNFYVEQFF
>TRBV5-4|TRBJ2-7|.|few
TGTGCCAGCAGCTCCGACAGGTCGACCTACGAGCAGTACTTC
CASSSDRSTYEQYF
>TRBV5-4|TRBJ2-5|.|.
TGTGCCAGCAGGTCAGCGCCGGGACGGGCCCAAGAGACCCAGTACTTC
CASRSAPGRAQETQYF
>TRBV6-1|TRBJ2-1|.|.
TGTGCCAGCAGTGCTAACATAGGGATCGATGAGCAGTTCTTC
CASSANIGIDEQFF
>TRBV7-2|TRBJ2-4|TRBD2|many
TGTGCCAGCAGGTTAGCGGGAGGCGGAAACATTCAGTACTTC
CASRLAGGGNIQYF
>TRBV6-2/TRBV6-3|TRBJ1-5|.|.
TGTGCCAGCAGTTACGGGAGTCGGGGTCAAAATAATCAGCCCCAGCATTTT
CASSYGSRGQNNQPQHF
>TRBV20-1|TRBJ2-7|TRBD2|many
TGCAGTGGAATAGCGGGAGTCGGGGAGCAGTACTTC
CSGIAGVGEQYF
>TRBV7-9|TRBJ1-2|.|.
TGTGCCAGCAGCTTAGAGTTTGGGGGTAAATCTAACTATGGCTACACCTTC
CASSLEFGGKSNYGYTF
>TRBV19|TRBJ1-5|.|.
TGTGCCAGTAATACCATGACAGGTCCCAATCAGCCCCAGCATTTT
CASNTMTGPNQPQHF
>TRBV5-8|TRBJ2-2|TRBD2|few
TGTGCCAGCAGCACCTCCACCCACGGGCTAGCGGCGAACACCGGGGAGCTGTTTTTT
CASSTSTHGLAANTGELFF
>TRBV15|TRBJ2-3|.|few
TGTGCCACCAGCAGAGTCATCGACTCTTTGACAACAGATACGCAGTATTTT
CATSRVIDSLTTDTQYF
>TRBV10-3|TRBJ2-7|TRBD2|.
TGTGCCATCAGGGATAGCGGGAGGACCTCTAAAGAGCAGTACTTC
CAIRDSGRTSKEQYF
>TRBV6-1|TRBJ2-5|.|few
TGTGCCAGCAAGATAGGACTAAACGAAGAGACCCAGTACTTC
CASKIGLNEETQYF
>TRBV29-1|TRBJ1-2|.|few
TGCAGCGTCGGGACCGTAAAGGGCTACACCTTC
CSVGTVKGYTF
>TRBV7-9|TRBJ2-7|.|few
TGTGCCAGCAGGCCATTGGGACCTCCCTACGAGCAGTACTTC
CASRPLGPPYEQYF
>TRBV29-1|TRBJ1-1|.|many
TGCAGCGTTGACCACAGGGCTGAGACTGAAGCTTTCTTT
CSVDHRAETEAFF
>TRBV11-3|TRBJ2-1|.|many
TGTGCCAGCAGCCGTTCCACTAGGGGCTCCGGCAATGAGCAGTTCTTC
CASSRSTRGSGNEQFF
>TRBV7-6|TRBJ2-2|TRBD1|.
TGTGCCAGCAGCGCCCGGACAGGCCAGAACACCGGGGAGCTGTTTTTT
CASSARTGQNTGELFF
>TRBV6-1|TRBJ1-3|.|many
TGTGCCAGCAGTGGCGAGACAGGATCGAGCTCTGGAAACACCATATATTTT
CASSGETGSSSGNTIYF